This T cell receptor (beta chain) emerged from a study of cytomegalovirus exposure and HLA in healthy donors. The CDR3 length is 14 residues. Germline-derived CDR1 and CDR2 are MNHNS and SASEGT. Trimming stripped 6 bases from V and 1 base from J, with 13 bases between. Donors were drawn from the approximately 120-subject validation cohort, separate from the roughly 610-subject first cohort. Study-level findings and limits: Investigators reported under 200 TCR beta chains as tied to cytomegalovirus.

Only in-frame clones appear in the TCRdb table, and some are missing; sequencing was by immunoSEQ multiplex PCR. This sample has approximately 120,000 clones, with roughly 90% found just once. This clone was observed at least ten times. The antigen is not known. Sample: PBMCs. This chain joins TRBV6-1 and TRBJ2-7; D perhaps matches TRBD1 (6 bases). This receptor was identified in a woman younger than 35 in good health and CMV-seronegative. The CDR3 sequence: CASREGDGSYEQYF. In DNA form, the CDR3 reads TGTGCCAGCAGAGAGGGGGACGGATCCTACGAGCAGTACTTC.